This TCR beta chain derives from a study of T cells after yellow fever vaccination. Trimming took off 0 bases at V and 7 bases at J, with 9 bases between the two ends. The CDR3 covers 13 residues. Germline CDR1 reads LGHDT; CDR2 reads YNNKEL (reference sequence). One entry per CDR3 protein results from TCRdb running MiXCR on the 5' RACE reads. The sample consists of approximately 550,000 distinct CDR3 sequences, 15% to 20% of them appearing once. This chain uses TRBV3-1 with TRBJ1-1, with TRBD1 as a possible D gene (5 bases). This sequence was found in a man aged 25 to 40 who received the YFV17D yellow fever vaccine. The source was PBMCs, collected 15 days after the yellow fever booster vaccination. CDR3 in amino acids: CASSQDGGIEAFF. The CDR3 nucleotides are TGTGCCAGCAGCCAAGATGGGGGGATTGAAGCTTTCTTT.